This T cell receptor (beta chain) came from a study of cytomegalovirus exposure and HLA in healthy donors. About the study: From some 180 million T cells, an earlier analysis saw approximately 110 million unique TCR beta sequences.

Broader study findings: Later on, an analysis found that several of the most significant clusters appeared to be linked to common viral pathogens, which included parvovirus B19. The authors later found HLA-associated TCR beta chains more clonally expanded than equally common others.

The ends lost 4 bases at V and 12 bases at J; junction bases unmatched: 2. Germline CDR1 is SGHAT and CDR2 is FQNNGV. The CDR3 runs 11 residues. The PCR made use of 60 Vbeta and 13 Jbeta primers. TCRdb keeps only in-frame clones here, not all; method: immunoSEQ multiplex PCR. The table includes 200,000 to 250,000 clones, around four fifths detected once. About this clone: Its antigen is unidentified.

The chain recombines TRBV11-2 with TRBJ2-1, with 8 bases lining up with TRBD1. This TCR was sampled from a boy aged 2 to 9 in good health and CMV-seronegative. Sequencing input: PBMCs. The CDR3 is CASSSDRVQFF. The CDR3, as DNA: TGTGCCAGCAGCTCGGACAGGGTGCAGTTCTTC.